Each of the 23 T cell receptor beta chains below was sequenced from the same sample in a study of T cells expressing NK-cell markers. No DNA is given; TCRdb re-called the 5' RACE reads and lists each CDR3 protein once. In total, the table holds 350,000 to 400,000 distinct CDR3 sequences. Sequencing was performed on blood T cells: a sorted CD56 or NKG2C T cell subset, CD4+ or CD8+ T cells, or bulk PBMC T cells (not recorded which). These receptors all stem from a woman aged 45-59 years in good health.

The chain links TRBV20-1 to TRBJ2-3. The CDR3 spans 14 residues. Germline CDR1 reads DFQATT; CDR2 reads SNEGSKA (reference sequence). The CDR3: CSAAQRLRTDTQYF.

The chain uses TRBV28 and TRBJ2-7. This CDR3 contains 14 residues. Germline CDR1 and CDR2: MDHEN and SYDVKM. The chain's CDR3 is CASSFKGDSYEQYF.

This CDR3 is CASRTVVLNGYTF. The chain is built from TRBV2 and TRBJ1-2. This CDR3 is built from 13 residues. Per germline, CDR1 SNHLY and CDR2 FYNNEI.

CDR3 protein: CASSLFSGTGISGANVLTF. V is TRBV5-6 and J is TRBJ2-6; TCRdb lists TRBD1, though no DNA is available to test this call. CDR1 and CDR2 (germline): SGHDT, YYEEEE. This CDR3 region has 19 residues.

The CDR3 here is CSARGGRGNIQYF. The V gene is TRBV29-1, the J gene TRBJ2-4; the D call of TRBD2 rests on TCRdb alone, since no DNA is present to check it. CDR3 size: 13 residues. The V gene's germline CDR1 is SQVTM and CDR2 ANQGSEA.

V usage is TRBV7-6 and J usage is TRBJ2-3; lacking DNA, the TRBD2 call made by TCRdb goes unchecked. Germline CDR1 reads SGHVS; CDR2 reads FNYEAQ. The CDR3 contains 17 residues. Here the CDR3 reads CASSLGSGAGGTDTQYF.

The V gene is TRBV20-1, the J gene TRBJ2-3; lacking DNA, the TRBD1 call made by TCRdb goes unchecked. Per germline, CDR1 DFQATT and CDR2 SNEGSKA (reference sequence). The CDR3 extends over 15 amino acids. This CDR3 reads CSARPQGVAPDTQYF.

The J gene is TRBJ2-1, the V gene TRBV11-2; TCRdb designates TRBD1, a call that cannot be tested without DNA. Germline assignment: CDR1 SGHAT and CDR2 FQNNGV. The CDR3 runs 12 residues. The CDR3: CASSPGAKEQFF. The whole variable domain, filled in from reference TRBV11-2 and TRBJ2-1, reads EAGVAQSPRYKIIEKRQSVAFWCNPISGHATLYWYQQILGQGPKLLIQFQNNGVVDDSQLPKDRFSAERLKGVDSTLKIQPAKLEDSAVYLCASSPGAKEQFFGPGTRLTVL.

J is TRBJ1-6 and V is TRBV5-1; TCRdb designates TRBD1, a call that cannot be tested without DNA. CDR3 length: 16 amino acids. Germline V gene sequence: CDR1 SGHRS, CDR2 YFSETQ. The CDR3 here is CASSLDSGQLNSPLHF. Full variable domain (outside the CDR3, taken from reference TRBV5-1 and TRBJ1-6): KAGVTQTPRYLIKTRGQQVTLSCSPISGHRSVSWYQQTPGQGLQFLFEYFSETQRNKGNFPGRFSGRQFSNSRSEMNVSTLELGDSALYLCASSLDSGQLNSPLHFGNGTRLTVT.

The V gene is TRBV29-1, the J gene TRBJ2-3; lacking DNA, the TRBD2 call made by TCRdb goes unchecked. The CDR3 consists of 14 residues. CDR1 is SQVTM, CDR2 ANQGSEA, per germline. The CDR3 loop is CSVGKGLSTDTQYF.

The chain employs TRBV6-2 or TRBV6-3 and TRBJ2-3; TCRdb indicates TRBD1, and absent DNA this call remains unverified. Looked up from germline, CDR1 is MNHEY and CDR2 is SVGEGT. The CDR3 length is 15 residues. The CDR3 protein is CASSAGQGSTDTQYF.

This chain uses TRBV5-1 with TRBJ2-1; the TCRdb D gene call, TRBD1, has no DNA to confirm it. Looked up from germline, CDR1 is SGHRS and CDR2 is YFSETQ. The CDR3 runs to 14 residues. CDR3: CASSRGDRANEQFF.

The chain recombines TRBV4-1 with TRBJ2-5; no DNA is available, so the TRBD1 call from TCRdb remains unchecked. The length of the CDR3 is 15 residues. Germline V gives CDR1 MGHRA, CDR2 YSYEKL. CDR3 loop: CASSHLGHVQETQYF.

The V gene is TRBV2, the J gene TRBJ2-5; TCRdb proposes TRBD1, but this gene call is untestable without DNA. The CDR3 sequence is 15 residues long. The germline V gene encodes CDR1 SNHLY and CDR2 FYNNEI. The CDR3 is CASSPHYRGQETQYF. The full variable domain, with the rest looked up from reference TRBV2 and TRBJ2-5, is EPEVTQTPSHQVTQMGQEVILRCVPISNHLYFYWYRQILGQKVEFLVSFYNNEISEKSEIFDDQFSVERPDGSNFTLKIRSTKLEDSAMYFCASSPHYRGQETQYFGPGTRLLVL.

V and J are TRBV20-1 and TRBJ2-3; without DNA, the TCRdb call of TRBD2 cannot be checked. CDR1 DFQATT and CDR2 SNEGSKA come from the germline V gene (reference sequence). The CDR3 runs 12 residues. The CDR3 sequence: CSAVGRKDTQYF.

The rearrangement links TRBV6-2 or TRBV6-3 to TRBJ2-1; TCRdb names TRBD1, which stays unverified in the absence of DNA. CDR1 MNHEY and CDR2 SVGEGT come from the germline V gene. The CDR3 runs to 12 residues. The CDR3 reads CASRPGNNEQFF.

The chain combines TRBV7-9 with TRBJ1-6; TCRdb's D call, TRBD1, is unchecked because there is no DNA. The CDR3 consists of 15 residues. The germline CDR1 and CDR2 sequences are SEHNR and FQNEAQ (reference sequence). CDR3 amino acids: CASSPWTGRGSPLHF.

The chain couples TRBV7-8 to TRBJ2-5; the D call from TCRdb, TRBD2, cannot be confirmed without DNA. The germline gives CDR1 SGHVS, CDR2 FQNEAQ. The CDR3 spans 14 residues. The CDR3 here is CASSPGLAKETQYF.

This sequence joins TRBV27 and TRBJ2-1; TCRdb's D call of TRBD2 is untestable without DNA. This CDR3 contains 20 residues. Germline loops: CDR1 MNHEY, CDR2 SMNVEV (reference sequence). The CDR3 sequence: CASSLITAGRVGLHYNEQFF.

The rearrangement links TRBV12-3 or TRBV12-4 to TRBJ1-3; no DNA is available, so the TRBD1 call from TCRdb remains unchecked. This CDR3 region has 15 residues. CDR3 protein: CASSGRDSSGNTIYF.

The chain uses TRBV29-1 and TRBJ2-1; TCRdb's D call of TRBD1 is untestable without DNA. The CDR3 runs to 12 residues. CDR1 is SQVTM, CDR2 ANQGSEA, per germline. This chain's CDR3 is CSAGHFRRGLFF.

The rearrangement joins TRBV5-1 to TRBJ2-1; TCRdb designates TRBD1, a call that cannot be tested without DNA. The CDR3 sequence is 14 residues long. Per germline, CDR1 SGHRS and CDR2 YFSETQ. Here the CDR3 reads CASSPGQGTHEQFF.

This chain uses TRBV12-3 or TRBV12-4 with TRBJ2-2; TCRdb outputs TRBD2, but without DNA this stays unchecked. The length of the CDR3 is 19 residues. Here the CDR3 reads CASSPRTSVLGVDTGELFF.